Listed below are T cell receptor beta chains from one sample, sequenced in a study of CD8 T cells in ankylosing spondylitis. TCRdb used MiXCR to reprocess the 5' RACE reads, holding one entry per CDR3 protein. The sample shows about 220,000 distinct CDR3 sequences, more than 25% of them seen only once. The sequenced sample was blood, either unsorted or a sorted T cell fraction (not recorded which). All receptors derive from a male donor with ankylosing spondylitis or in good health (not recorded which). CDR3s include the opening cysteine and the closing phenylalanine or tryptophan. D genes are given only for firm matches. The size of a clone is reported for some rows only, either as once, few or many, or as a class for expanded clones.

J gene | D gene | clone size | V gene | CDR3 DNA | CDR3 protein
TRBJ2-2 | - | many | TRBV4-1 | TGCGCCAGCAGCCAAGTGGGGTCGAACACCGGGGAGCTGTTTTTT | CASSQVGSNTGELFF
TRBJ1-1 | TRBD1 | many | TRBV6-1 | TGTGCCAGCAGATGGACAGGGGTAAACACTGAAGCTTTCTTT | CASRWTGVNTEAFF
TRBJ2-5 | - | many | TRBV20-1 | TGCAGTGCTAGAGATCCGAGGGAAGAGACCCAGTACTTC | CSARDPREETQYF
TRBJ1-5 | - | - | TRBV29-1 | TGCAGCGTCCGAGGGGGGAGCAATCAGCCCCAGCATTTT | CSVRGGSNQPQHF
TRBJ2-3 | TRBD1 | many | TRBV5-1 | TGCGCCAGCAGCATTGGGACAGGGGGAGGAGATACGCAGTATTTT | CASSIGTGGGDTQYF
TRBJ1-1 | - | few | TRBV27 | TGTGCCAGCAGCCCCTGGGGGGCGCGGAACACTGAAGCTTTCTTT | CASSPWGARNTEAFF
TRBJ2-2 | - | - | TRBV18 | TGTGCCAGCTCACAGGACCAAAACACCGGGGAGCTGTTTTTT | CASSQDQNTGELFF
TRBJ2-1 | TRBD2 | - | TRBV7-3 | TGTGCCAGCAGCTCCACTAGCGGGACCGGCGAGCAGTTCTTC | CASSSTSGTGEQFF
TRBJ2-7 | TRBD2 | - | TRBV5-1 | TGCGCCAGCAGCTTGGCTAGCGGTCTGAGCCATTACGAGCAGTACTTC | CASSLASGLSHYEQYF
TRBJ2-7 | TRBD2 | many | TRBV29-1 | TGCAGCGTTACTAGCGGTACCTACGAGCAGTACTTC | CSVTSGTYEQYF
TRBJ1-1 | - | - | TRBV10-3 | TGTGCCATCAGGCGGGGGGGGACAGCTTTCTTT | CAIRRGGTAFF
TRBJ2-1 | - | few | TRBV10-2 | TGCGCCAGCAGTGATGACTACCCGTCTTACAATGAGCAGTTCTTC | CASSDDYPSYNEQFF
TRBJ2-5 | - | - | TRBV7-9 | TGTGCCATGGGCTCAGGGCTTCAAGAGACCCAGTACTTC | CAMGSGLQETQYF
TRBJ2-3 | - | many | TRBV5-5 | TGTGCCAGCAGCTCCGATAGCGGCTACACAGATACGCAGTATTTT | CASSSDSGYTDTQYF
TRBJ2-3 | TRBD2 | - | TRBV20-1 | TGCAGTGCTCCGATAACTAGCGGGAGGCTTGATACGCAGTATTTT | CSAPITSGRLDTQYF
TRBJ1-3 | - | many | TRBV12-3/TRBV12-4 | TGTGCCAGCAGTTTAGATTCAGGGACTGGAAACACCATATATTTT | CASSLDSGTGNTIYF
TRBJ2-2 | - | few | TRBV20-1 | TGCAGTGCTATCGCGGACCAATACACCGGGGAGCTGTTTTTT | CSAIADQYTGELFF
TRBJ1-2 | - | many | TRBV12-3/TRBV12-4 | TGTGCCAGCAGTTTGGGAGACGGCTATGGCTACACCTTC | CASSLGDGYGYTF
TRBJ2-5 | TRBD1 | - | TRBV20-1 | TGCAGTGCTAGAGATGGGGACAGGGGGGTAAAGACCCAGTACTTC | CSARDGDRGVKTQYF
TRBJ1-2 | - | many | TRBV4-1 | TGCGCCAGCAGCCAAGTTCGGGGGCCGAGCACCTTC | CASSQVRGPSTF
TRBJ1-1 | - | many | TRBV5-4 | TGTGCCAGCACACCAAAACAGAGCCAGGGCACTGAAGCTTTCTTT | CASTPKQSQGTEAFF
TRBJ1-5 | - | few | TRBV6-1 | TGTGCCAGCAGTACAGACAATCAGCCCCAGCATTTT | CASSTDNQPQHF
TRBJ2-6 | - | few | TRBV10-3 | TGTGCCATCAGTGAAGAGGGTCCAGCTGCTGGGGCCAACGTCCTGACTTTC | CAISEEGPAAGANVLTF
TRBJ2-4 | TRBD2 | - | TRBV20-1 | TGCAGTGCCCCGCGGACTAGCGGGAGCATTGGACGCGAAAACATTCAGTACTTC | CSAPRTSGSIGRENIQYF
TRBJ2-7 | - | many | TRBV5-1 | TGCGCCAGCAGCTTGGCCGGGATATCGGGCTACGAGCAGTACTTC | CASSLAGISGYEQYF
TRBJ2-1 | - | - | TRBV20-1 | TGCTGTGCTAGAGATCTAGGCCTCCTAAGCTCCTACAATGAGCAGTTCTTC | CCARDLGLLSSYNEQFF
TRBJ2-2 | - | many | TRBV5-1 | TGCGCCAGCAGCTTGGGGTCTGGGCTCACCGGGGAGCTGTTTTTT | CASSLGSGLTGELFF
TRBJ2-2 | - | many | TRBV20-1 | TGCAGTGCTAGGCGGGGTCCGAACACCGGGGAGCTGTTTTTT | CSARRGPNTGELFF
TRBJ1-5 | - | many | TRBV5-1 | TGCGCCGGGAAAACGGTCGGGGTAAGACAGCCCCAGCATTTT | CAGKTVGVRQPQHF
TRBJ1-1 | - | many | TRBV21-1 | TGTGCCAGCAGCACCCACGAGGGTACTGAAGCTTTCTTT | CASSTHEGTEAFF
TRBJ2-7 | - | many | TRBV7-2 | TGTGCCAGCAGCTTAGCAGAGGGGATATCCTCCTACGAGCAGTACTTC | CASSLAEGISSYEQYF
TRBJ2-4 | - | many | TRBV7-9 | TGTGCCAGCAGCTTTGCAGGCGGGGACATTCAGTACTTC | CASSFAGGDIQYF
TRBJ2-1 | - | many | TRBV7-9 | TGTGCCAGCAGCCAGGACGGCTACAATGAGCAGTTCTTC | CASSQDGYNEQFF
TRBJ1-1 | - | - | TRBV20-1 | TGCAGTGCTAAAATCTTCGACTGGGGTACTGAAGCTTTCTTT | CSAKIFDWGTEAFF
TRBJ2-5 | - | few | TRBV29-1 | TGCAGCGTTGACGGGATTTTTGAGACCCAGTACTTC | CSVDGIFETQYF
TRBJ1-2 | - | many | TRBV4-1 | TGCGCCAGCAGCCAAGATCGGGACACTTGGCGCGGCTACACCTTC | CASSQDRDTWRGYTF
TRBJ2-7 | TRBD2 | - | TRBV20-1 | TGCAGTGCTAGAGCTGCGGGACTAGCGTACGAGCAGTACTTC | CSARAAGLAYEQYF
TRBJ2-2 | - | few | TRBV4-3 | TGCGCCAGCAGCCAGTCCTGGCAGTTCGGGGAGCTGTTTTTT | CASSQSWQFGELFF
TRBJ1-1 | - | many | TRBV2 | TGTGCCAGCAGTGAAGACAGTTTCACTGAAGCTTTCTTT | CASSEDSFTEAFF
TRBJ1-2 | - | few | TRBV12-3/TRBV12-4 | TGTGCCAGCAGAATTTCAGGGACCCTCTCTGGCTACACCTTC | CASRISGTLSGYTF